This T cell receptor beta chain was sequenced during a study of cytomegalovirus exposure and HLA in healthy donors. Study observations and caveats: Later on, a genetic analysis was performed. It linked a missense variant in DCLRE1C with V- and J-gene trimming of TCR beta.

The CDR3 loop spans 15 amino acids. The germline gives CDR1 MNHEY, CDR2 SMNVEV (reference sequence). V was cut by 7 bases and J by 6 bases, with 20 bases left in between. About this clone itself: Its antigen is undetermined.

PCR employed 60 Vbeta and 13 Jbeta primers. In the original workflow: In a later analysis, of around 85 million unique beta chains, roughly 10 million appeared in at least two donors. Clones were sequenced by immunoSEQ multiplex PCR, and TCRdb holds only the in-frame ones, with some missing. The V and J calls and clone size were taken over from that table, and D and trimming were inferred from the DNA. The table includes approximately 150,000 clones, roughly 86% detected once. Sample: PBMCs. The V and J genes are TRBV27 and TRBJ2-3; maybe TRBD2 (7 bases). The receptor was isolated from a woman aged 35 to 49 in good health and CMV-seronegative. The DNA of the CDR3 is TGTGCCAGCACTCTGAATGGGGGGGGCGGGGATACGCAGTATTTT. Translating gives CASTLNGGGGDTQYF.